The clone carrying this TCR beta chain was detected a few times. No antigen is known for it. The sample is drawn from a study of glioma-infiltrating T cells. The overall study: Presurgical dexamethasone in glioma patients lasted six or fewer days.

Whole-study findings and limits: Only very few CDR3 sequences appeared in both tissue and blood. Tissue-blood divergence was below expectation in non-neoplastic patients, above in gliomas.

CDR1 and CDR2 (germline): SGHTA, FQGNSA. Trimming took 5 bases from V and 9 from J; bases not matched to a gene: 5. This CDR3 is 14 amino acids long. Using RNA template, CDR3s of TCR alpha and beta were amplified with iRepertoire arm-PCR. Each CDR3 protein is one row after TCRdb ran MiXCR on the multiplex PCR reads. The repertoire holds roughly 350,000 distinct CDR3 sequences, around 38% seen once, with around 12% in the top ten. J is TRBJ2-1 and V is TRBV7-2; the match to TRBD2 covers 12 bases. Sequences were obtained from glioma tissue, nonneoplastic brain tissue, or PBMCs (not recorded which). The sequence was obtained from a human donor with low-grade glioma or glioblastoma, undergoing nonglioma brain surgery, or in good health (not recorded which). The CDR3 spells CASSDLAGGGEQFF. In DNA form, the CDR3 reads TGTGCCAGCAGCGATCTAGCGGGAGGGGGTGAGCAGTTCTTC. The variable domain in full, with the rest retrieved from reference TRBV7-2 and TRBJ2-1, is GAGVSQSPSNKVTEKGKDVELRCDPISGHTALYWYRQSLGQGLEFLIYFQGNSAPDKSGLPSDRFSAERTGGSVSTLTIQRTQQEDSAVYLCASSDLAGGGEQFFGPGTRLTVL.